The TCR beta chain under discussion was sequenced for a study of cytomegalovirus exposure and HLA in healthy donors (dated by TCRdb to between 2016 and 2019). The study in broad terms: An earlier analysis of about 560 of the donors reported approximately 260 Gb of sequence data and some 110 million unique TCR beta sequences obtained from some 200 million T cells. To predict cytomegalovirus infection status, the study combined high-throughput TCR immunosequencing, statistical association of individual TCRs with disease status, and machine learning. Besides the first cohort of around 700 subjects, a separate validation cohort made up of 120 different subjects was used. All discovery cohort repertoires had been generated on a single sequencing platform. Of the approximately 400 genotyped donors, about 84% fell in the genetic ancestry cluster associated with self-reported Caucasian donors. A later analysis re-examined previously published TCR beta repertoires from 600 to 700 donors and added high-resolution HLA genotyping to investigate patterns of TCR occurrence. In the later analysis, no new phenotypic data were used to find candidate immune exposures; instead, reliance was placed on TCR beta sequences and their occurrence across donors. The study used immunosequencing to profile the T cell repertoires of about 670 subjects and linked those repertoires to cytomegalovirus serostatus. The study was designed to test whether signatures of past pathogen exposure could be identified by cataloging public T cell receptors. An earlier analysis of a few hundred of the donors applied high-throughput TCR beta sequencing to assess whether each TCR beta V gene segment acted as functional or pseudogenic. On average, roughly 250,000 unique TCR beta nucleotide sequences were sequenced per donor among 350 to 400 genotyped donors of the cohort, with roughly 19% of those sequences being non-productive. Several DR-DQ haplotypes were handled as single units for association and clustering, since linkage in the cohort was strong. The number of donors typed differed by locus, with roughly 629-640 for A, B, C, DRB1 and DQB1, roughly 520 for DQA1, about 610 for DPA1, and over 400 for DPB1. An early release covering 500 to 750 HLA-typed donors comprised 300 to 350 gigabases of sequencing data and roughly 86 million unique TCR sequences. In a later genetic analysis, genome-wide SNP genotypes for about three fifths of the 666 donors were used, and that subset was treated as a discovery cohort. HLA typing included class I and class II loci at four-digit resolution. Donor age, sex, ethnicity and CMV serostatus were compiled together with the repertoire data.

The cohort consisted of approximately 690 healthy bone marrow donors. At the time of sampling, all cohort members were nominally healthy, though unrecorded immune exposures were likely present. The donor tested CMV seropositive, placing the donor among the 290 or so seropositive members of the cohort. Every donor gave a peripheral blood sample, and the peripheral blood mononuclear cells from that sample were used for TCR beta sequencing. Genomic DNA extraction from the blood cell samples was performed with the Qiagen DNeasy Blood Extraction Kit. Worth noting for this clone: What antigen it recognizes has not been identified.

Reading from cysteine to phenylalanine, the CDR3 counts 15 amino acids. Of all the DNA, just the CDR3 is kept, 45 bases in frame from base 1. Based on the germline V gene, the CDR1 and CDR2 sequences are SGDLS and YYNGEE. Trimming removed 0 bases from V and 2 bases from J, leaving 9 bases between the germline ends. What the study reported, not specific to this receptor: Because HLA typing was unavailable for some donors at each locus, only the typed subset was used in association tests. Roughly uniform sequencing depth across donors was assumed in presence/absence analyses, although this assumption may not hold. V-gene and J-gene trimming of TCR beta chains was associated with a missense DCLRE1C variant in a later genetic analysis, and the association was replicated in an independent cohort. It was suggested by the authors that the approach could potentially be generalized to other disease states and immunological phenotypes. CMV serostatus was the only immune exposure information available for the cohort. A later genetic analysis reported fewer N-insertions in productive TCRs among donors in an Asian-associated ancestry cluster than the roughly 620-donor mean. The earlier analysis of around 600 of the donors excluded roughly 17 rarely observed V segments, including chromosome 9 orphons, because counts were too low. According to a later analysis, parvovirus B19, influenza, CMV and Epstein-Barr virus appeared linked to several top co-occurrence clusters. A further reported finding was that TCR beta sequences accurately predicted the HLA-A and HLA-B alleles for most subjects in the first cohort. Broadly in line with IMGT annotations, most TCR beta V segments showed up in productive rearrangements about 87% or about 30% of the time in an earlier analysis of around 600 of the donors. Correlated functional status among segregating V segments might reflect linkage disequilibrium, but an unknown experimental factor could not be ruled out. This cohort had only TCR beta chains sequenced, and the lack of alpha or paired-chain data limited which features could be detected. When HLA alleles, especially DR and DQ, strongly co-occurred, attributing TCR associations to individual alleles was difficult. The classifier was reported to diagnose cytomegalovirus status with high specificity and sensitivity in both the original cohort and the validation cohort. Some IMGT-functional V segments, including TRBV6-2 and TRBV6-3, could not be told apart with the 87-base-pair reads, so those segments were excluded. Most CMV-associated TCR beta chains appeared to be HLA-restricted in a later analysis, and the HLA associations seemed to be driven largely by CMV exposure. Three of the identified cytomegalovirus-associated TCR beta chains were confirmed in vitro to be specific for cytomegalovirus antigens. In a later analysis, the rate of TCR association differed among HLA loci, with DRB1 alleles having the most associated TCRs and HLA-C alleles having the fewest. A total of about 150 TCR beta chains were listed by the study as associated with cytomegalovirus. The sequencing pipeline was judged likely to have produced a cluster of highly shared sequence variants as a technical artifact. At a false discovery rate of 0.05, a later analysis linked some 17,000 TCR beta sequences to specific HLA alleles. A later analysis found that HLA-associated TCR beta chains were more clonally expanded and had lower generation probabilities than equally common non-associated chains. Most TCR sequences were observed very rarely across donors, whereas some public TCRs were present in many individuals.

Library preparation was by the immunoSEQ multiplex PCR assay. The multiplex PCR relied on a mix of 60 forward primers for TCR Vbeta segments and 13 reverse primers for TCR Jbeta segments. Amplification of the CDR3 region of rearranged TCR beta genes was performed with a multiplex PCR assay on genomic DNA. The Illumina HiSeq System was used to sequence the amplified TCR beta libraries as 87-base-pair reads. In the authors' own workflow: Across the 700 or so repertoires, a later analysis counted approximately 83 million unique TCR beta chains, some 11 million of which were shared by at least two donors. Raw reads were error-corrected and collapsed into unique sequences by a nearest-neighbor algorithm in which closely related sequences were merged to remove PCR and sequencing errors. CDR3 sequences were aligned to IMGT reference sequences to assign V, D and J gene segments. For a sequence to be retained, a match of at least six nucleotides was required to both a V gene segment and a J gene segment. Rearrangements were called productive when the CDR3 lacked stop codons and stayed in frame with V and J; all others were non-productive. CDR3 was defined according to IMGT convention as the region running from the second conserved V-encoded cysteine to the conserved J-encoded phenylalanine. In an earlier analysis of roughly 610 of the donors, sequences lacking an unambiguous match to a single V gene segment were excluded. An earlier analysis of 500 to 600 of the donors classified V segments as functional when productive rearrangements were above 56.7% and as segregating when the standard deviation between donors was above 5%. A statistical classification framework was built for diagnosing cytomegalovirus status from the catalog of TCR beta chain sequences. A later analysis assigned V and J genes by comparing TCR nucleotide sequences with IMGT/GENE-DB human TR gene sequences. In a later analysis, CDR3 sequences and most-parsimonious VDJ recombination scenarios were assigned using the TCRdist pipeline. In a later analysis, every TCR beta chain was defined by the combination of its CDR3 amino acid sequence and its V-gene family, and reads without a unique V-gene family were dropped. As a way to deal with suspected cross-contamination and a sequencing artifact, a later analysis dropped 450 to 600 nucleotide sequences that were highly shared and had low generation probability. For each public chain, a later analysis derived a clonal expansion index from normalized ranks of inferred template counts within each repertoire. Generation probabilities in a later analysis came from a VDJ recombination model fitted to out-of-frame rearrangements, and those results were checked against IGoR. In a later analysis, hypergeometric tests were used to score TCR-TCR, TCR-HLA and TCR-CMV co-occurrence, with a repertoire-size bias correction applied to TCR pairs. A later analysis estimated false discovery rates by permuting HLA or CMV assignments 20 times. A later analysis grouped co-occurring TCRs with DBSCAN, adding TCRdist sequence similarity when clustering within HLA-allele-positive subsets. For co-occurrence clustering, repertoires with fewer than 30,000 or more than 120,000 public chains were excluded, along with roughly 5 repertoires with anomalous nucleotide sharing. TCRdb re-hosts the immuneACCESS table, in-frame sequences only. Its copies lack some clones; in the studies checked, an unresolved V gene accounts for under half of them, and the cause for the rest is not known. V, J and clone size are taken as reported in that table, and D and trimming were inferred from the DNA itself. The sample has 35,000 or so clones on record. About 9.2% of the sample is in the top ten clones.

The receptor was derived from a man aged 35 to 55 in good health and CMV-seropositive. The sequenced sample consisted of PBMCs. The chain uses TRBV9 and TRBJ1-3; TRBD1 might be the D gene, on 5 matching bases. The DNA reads TGTGCCAGCAGCGTAGCGTCAGGGACTGGAAACACCATATATTTT. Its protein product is CASSVASGTGNTIYF. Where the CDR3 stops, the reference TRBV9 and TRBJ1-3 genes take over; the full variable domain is DSGVTQTPKHLITATGQRVTLRCSPRSGDLSVYWYQQSLDQGLQFLIQYYNGEERAKGNILERFSAQQFPDLHSELNLSSLELGDSALYFCASSVASGTGNTIYFGEGSWLTVV.